This TCR beta chain was retrieved from a study of blood T cell repertoires in COVID-19. Study-wide context: The United States, Italy and Spain supplied acute and convalescent COVID-19 samples. The cDNA or gDNA used as material had been derived from T cells, B-cell-depleted T cells, or PBMCs.

There are 16 residues in the CDR3. Germline V gene sequence: CDR1 SGHAT, CDR2 FQNNGV. V dropped 4 bases and J dropped 4; count of bases not matched to a gene: 4. Original handling: Amplification of reference gene primers provided the estimated nucleated cell counts. The protocol was immunoSEQ multiplex PCR, while the TCRdb copy is restricted to in-frame clones and leaves out a portion. Clonal size and the V and J genes are those of that table, whereas D and trimming came from the DNA. The table lists over 45,000 clones, around 79% of them singletons. The source of this sequence is a woman between 50 and 59 years old with active or convalescent COVID-19. This chain connects TRBV11-2 to TRBJ2-1, with 13 positions matching TRBD2. The sample taken for sequencing was peripheral blood. The CDR3 reads CASSSGTSGDYNEQFF. CDR3 DNA: TGTGCCAGCAGCTCCGGGACTAGCGGGGATTACAATGAGCAGTTCTTC.